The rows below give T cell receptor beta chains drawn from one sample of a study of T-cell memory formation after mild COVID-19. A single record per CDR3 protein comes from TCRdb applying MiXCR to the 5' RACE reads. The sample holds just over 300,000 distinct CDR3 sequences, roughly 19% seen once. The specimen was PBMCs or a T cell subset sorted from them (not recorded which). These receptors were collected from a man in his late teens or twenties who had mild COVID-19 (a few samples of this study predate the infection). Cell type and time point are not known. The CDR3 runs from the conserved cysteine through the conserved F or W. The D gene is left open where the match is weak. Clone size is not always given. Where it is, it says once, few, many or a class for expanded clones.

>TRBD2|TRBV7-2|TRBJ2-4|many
CASSVGLAGGNIQYF
TGTGCCAGCAGCGTCGGACTAGCGGGGGGAAACATTCAGTACTTC
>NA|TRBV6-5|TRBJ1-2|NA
CASRSDSNYGYTF
TGTGCCAGCAGATCGGACTCAAACTATGGCTACACCTTC
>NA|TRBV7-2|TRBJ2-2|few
CASSPGGSNTGELFF
TGTGCCAGCAGCCCGGGGGGCTCGAACACCGGGGAGCTGTTTTTT
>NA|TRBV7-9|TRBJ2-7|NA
CASSPTQPKSSYEQYF
TGTGCCAGCAGCCCTACCCAGCCCAAGAGCTCCTACGAGCAGTACTTC
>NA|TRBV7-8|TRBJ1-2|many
CASSLEGLLVRRRANYGYTF
TGTGCCAGCAGCTTGGAAGGATTACTCGTTCGGAGGCGCGCTAACTATGGCTACACCTTC
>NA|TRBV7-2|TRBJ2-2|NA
CASSLAYGGPGSGELFF
TGTGCCAGCAGCTTAGCGTACGGGGGCCCCGGGAGCGGGGAGCTGTTTTTT
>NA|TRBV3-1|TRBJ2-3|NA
CASSHKGSDTQYF
TGTGCCAGCAGCCACAAGGGAAGTGATACGCAGTATTTT
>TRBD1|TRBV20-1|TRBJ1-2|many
CSARDQGQGEGYTF
TGCAGTGCTAGAGATCAGGGACAGGGGGAAGGCTACACCTTC
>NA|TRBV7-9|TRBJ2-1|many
CASSSVGGEQFF
TGTGCCAGCAGCTCGGTCGGCGGGGAGCAGTTCTTC
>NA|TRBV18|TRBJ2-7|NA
CASSSLQHYEQYF
TGTGCCAGCTCATCGTTACAGCACTACGAGCAGTACTTC
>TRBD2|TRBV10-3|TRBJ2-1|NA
CAIRTSGSYNEQFF
TGTGCCATCAGGACTAGCGGTTCCTACAATGAGCAGTTCTTC
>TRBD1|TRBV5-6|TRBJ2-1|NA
CASMLRDRGYNEQFF
TGTGCCAGCATGCTGCGGGACAGGGGGTACAATGAGCAGTTCTTC
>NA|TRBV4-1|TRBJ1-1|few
CASSQDRGVSTEAFF
TGCGCCAGCAGCCAAGATCGGGGCGTGAGCACTGAAGCTTTCTTT
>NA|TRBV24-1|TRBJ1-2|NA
CATSVGPFYGYTF
TGTGCCACCAGTGTCGGACCCTTCTATGGCTACACCTTC
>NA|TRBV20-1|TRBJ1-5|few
CSARAFGQLNQPQHF
TGCAGTGCTAGAGCTTTTGGTCAGTTGAATCAGCCCCAGCATTTT
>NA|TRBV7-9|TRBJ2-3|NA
CASSLVGLISTDTQYF
TGTGCCAGCAGCTTAGTAGGTCTAATCAGCACAGATACGCAGTATTTT